A selection of T cell receptor beta chains follows, all from one sample in a study of cytomegalovirus exposure and HLA in healthy donors. The table came from immunoSEQ multiplex PCR; TCRdb's copy has only in-frame clones and leaves some out. The sample includes 43,000 or so clones, roughly 92% seen only once; the top ten take 5% to 6%. The sample taken for sequencing was PBMCs. The receptors shown here come from a man younger than 30 in good health and CMV-seronegative. CDR3s include the opening cysteine and the closing phenylalanine or tryptophan. The D gene is left open where the match is weak. Size values are once, few and many counts, or a class for expanded clones, and some rows have none.

CDR3 length	J gene	V gene	D gene	clone size	CDR3 DNA	CDR3 protein
15	TRBJ2-1	TRBV27	TRBD1	-	TGTGCCAGCAGTATAGGAGGACAGGGGGCGATGAAGCAGTTCTTC	CASSIGGQGAMKQFF
15	TRBJ1-4	TRBV5-1	-	-	TGCGCCAGCAGCTGGAGCGGCGTTCTCAATGAAAAACTGTTTTTT	CASSWSGVLNEKLFF
14	TRBJ1-1	TRBV4-1	-	-	TGCGCCAGCAGCCAAGGAGAGGTGAACACTGAAGCTTTCTTT	CASSQGEVNTEAFF
15	TRBJ2-3	TRBV14	-	-	TGTGCCAGCAGCCAAGATATCGTGAGGGCAGATACGCAGTATTTT	CASSQDIVRADTQYF
15	TRBJ2-5	TRBV27	TRBD2	-	TGTGCCAGCAGAGCCGGACTAGCGGGACCAGAGACCCAGTACTTC	CASRAGLAGPETQYF
13	TRBJ1-3	TRBV5-1	-	-	TGCGCCAGCAGCCCCCAAACTGGAAACACCATATATTTT	CASSPQTGNTIYF
13	TRBJ2-1	TRBV19	-	-	TGTGCCAGTAGTATCGGGTTCGGCAATGAGCAGTTCTTC	CASSIGFGNEQFF
18	TRBJ2-5	TRBV13	TRBD2	-	TGTGCCAGCAGCTCAACAACCATAGCGGGAGTGACACAAGAGACCCAGTACTTC	CASSSTTIAGVTQETQYF
15	TRBJ1-6	TRBV6-6	TRBD1	-	TGTGCCAGCAGTTATGGTAGTCAGGGGGCGACACCCCTCCACTTT	CASSYGSQGATPLHF
14	TRBJ1-2	TRBV7-9	-	-	TGTGCCAGCAGCTTAGCGGCGGATTCCTATGGCTACACCTTC	CASSLAADSYGYTF
16	TRBJ2-2	TRBV7-6	TRBD1	-	TGTGCCAGCAGCTTAGCGGGACAGGGTGGTACCGGGGAGCTGTTTTTT	CASSLAGQGGTGELFF
14	TRBJ1-2	TRBV6-1	-	-	TGTGCCAGCAGCGACGGGGGAGGAACCTATGGCTACACCTTC	CASSDGGGTYGYTF
13	TRBJ1-1	TRBV7-2	-	-	TGTGCCAGCAGCTTCCTGCGGAACACTGAAGCTTTCTTT	CASSFLRNTEAFF
12	TRBJ2-2	TRBV6-1	-	-	TGTGCCAGCAGTTTTGACTTCGGGGAGCTGTTTTTT	CASSFDFGELFF
17	TRBJ2-5	TRBV5-1	TRBD2	-	TGCGCCAGCAGCACGGGACTAGCGGGAGGTGGTCAAGAGACCCAGTACTTC	CASSTGLAGGGQETQYF
13	TRBJ1-1	TRBV29-1	-	-	TGCAGCGCAAGGGGCACCATGAACACTGAAGCTTTCTTT	CSARGTMNTEAFF
11	TRBJ1-1	TRBV20-1	-	-	TGCAGTGCTCGCTCCGGGATCCCAGCTTTCTTT	CSARSGIPAFF
14	TRBJ1-2	TRBV27	TRBD1	-	TGTGCCAGCAGTTTATCGGGACAGAACTATGGCTACACCTTC	CASSLSGQNYGYTF
13	TRBJ2-7	TRBV15	TRBD2	-	TGTGCCACCTCTAGCGGGAGAACCAACGAGCAGTACTTC	CATSSGRTNEQYF
16	TRBJ2-2	TRBV6-5	-	-	TGTGCCAGCAGTTCATATAGGGGATCCAACACCGGGGAGCTGTTTTTT	CASSSYRGSNTGELFF
14	TRBJ2-7	TRBV10-3	TRBD1	once	TGTGCCACCACCCGACAGGGATACACCTACGAGCAGTACTTC	CATTRQGYTYEQYF
15	TRBJ1-1	TRBV19	-	-	TGTGCCAGTAGTATAGTAACCGGGATGAACACTGAAGCTTTCTTT	CASSIVTGMNTEAFF
16	TRBJ1-5	TRBV6-5	TRBD1	-	TGTGCCAGCAGTTACTCGGCCAGGGGGGAGAATCAGCCCCAGCATTTT	CASSYSARGENQPQHF
16	TRBJ1-2	TRBV5-4	TRBD1	-	TGTGCCAGCAGCCTACCGGGCGGGACAGGGTACTCCGGCTACACCTTC	CASSLPGGTGYSGYTF
13	TRBJ1-2	TRBV7-3	TRBD1	-	TGTGCCAGCAGCCCCGACAGGGCCTCAGGCTACACCTTC	CASSPDRASGYTF
17	TRBJ2-3	TRBV19	TRBD2	-	TGTGCCAGTAGTATCCGCCATAGCGGGGGGCACACAGATACGCAGTATTTT	CASSIRHSGGHTDTQYF
16	TRBJ2-1	TRBV6-1	-	-	TGTGCCAGCAGTGAACAACCGGGACAACCCACGAATGAGCAGTTCTTC	CASSEQPGQPTNEQFF
15	TRBJ1-1	TRBV18	TRBD1	once	TGTGCCAGCTCACCAATGGGACAGGGGGCGACTGAAGCTTTCTTT	CASSPMGQGATEAFF
13	TRBJ1-1	TRBV6-1	-	-	TGTGCCTTTCGACCGGGACAAGGAACTGAAGCTTTCTTT	CAFRPGQGTEAFF
16	TRBJ1-3	TRBV4-3	-	-	TGCGCCAGCAGCCAAGAGGCAGTCGACTCTGGAAACACCATATATTTT	CASSQEAVDSGNTIYF
13	TRBJ2-1	TRBV7-9	-	-	TGTGCCAGCAGGAAAACTAGTCCCTATGAGCAGTTCTTC	CASRKTSPYEQFF
13	TRBJ2-7	TRBV6-5	-	-	TGTGCCAGCAGTTCCGGGACACACTACGAGCAGTACTTC	CASSSGTHYEQYF
18	TRBJ2-1	TRBV6-8	TRBD2	-	TGTGCCAGCAGTGTCCCGGGACTAGCGGGGGGGAGCTACAATGAGCAGTTCTTC	CASSVPGLAGGSYNEQFF
12	TRBJ1-2	TRBV5-1	TRBD1	-	TGCGCCAGCAGCACAGGGGTGGATGGCTACACCTTC	CASSTGVDGYTF
15	TRBJ1-3	TRBV9	-	-	TGTGCCAGCAGCGTAGACAGGCCGTCTGGAAACACCATATATTTT	CASSVDRPSGNTIYF
14	TRBJ2-3	TRBV19	-	-	TGTGCCAGTAGTATCAGCGTCGGCACAGATACGCAGTATTTT	CASSISVGTDTQYF
14	TRBJ1-6	TRBV9	-	-	TGTGCCAGCAGCGTCGACAGCTATAATTCACCCCTCCACTTT	CASSVDSYNSPLHF
14	TRBJ1-5	TRBV5-1	TRBD1	-	TGCGCCAGCAGCCGGGACAGGGGAGGTCAGCCCCAGCATTTT	CASSRDRGGQPQHF
18	TRBJ1-2	TRBV14	-	-	TGTGCCAGCAGCCAACTCCCGGGGGATCCGGGACGGATATATGGCTACACCTTC	CASSQLPGDPGRIYGYTF
14	TRBJ1-1	TRBV5-1	-	-	TGCGCCAGCAGCTTGAATGGGGCGAACACTGAAGCTTTCTTT	CASSLNGANTEAFF